The clone carrying this TCR beta chain was recorded once. This sample stems from a study of blood T cell repertoires in COVID-19. Turning to the study itself: Acute and convalescent COVID-19 specimens originated in the United States, Italy and Spain. Sources were T cells, B-cell-depleted T cells, or PBMCs; the material itself was cDNA or gDNA.

The CDR3 is 15 amino acids. In germline, CDR1 is GTSNPN, CDR2 SVGIG (reference sequence). The V and J ends lost 2 bases and 7 bases, in that order; junction bases with no gene match: 11. How the authors handled the data: How many nucleated cells were present was estimated from reference gene primer amplification. Assay: immunoSEQ multiplex PCR; the TCRdb copy retains only in-frame clones and omits some. The D gene and trimming were derived from the DNA, and the V and J assignments and clone size from that table. Here the sample spans roughly 100,000 clones, about four fifths being singletons. The clonotype comes from a human donor in a cohort sampled during active COVID-19. Sequencing was performed on peripheral blood. The rearrangement links TRBV30 to TRBJ1-5; 7 bases match TRBD1. The CDR3 loop is CAWSLPRQGRQPQHF. CDR3 DNA sequence: TGTGCCTGGAGTCTCCCGAGACAGGGACGACAGCCCCAGCATTTT.